Below, one T cell receptor (beta chain) is given with its context. No cognate antigen has been identified for it. No much larger clone exists at a distance of one base, and base qualities are not known. The data belong to a study of blood T cell repertoires in COVID-19 (dated by TCRdb to about 2020). In terms of the full investigation: Collaborator samples came from the United States, Italy and Spain and covered acute and convalescent phases of COVID-19. The prospective study material was composed of cDNA or gDNA derived from T cells, B-cell-depleted T cells, or PBMCs. Deeply sampled blood TCRbeta repertoires from subjects exposed to, actively infected with, or recovered from COVID-19 were included in the dataset. The repertoires were released in a freely available public database intended as a resource for research on the immune response to SARS-CoV-2. The samples were drawn from two sources: the first 160 participants of the ongoing ImmuneRACE study, and over 1,000 subjects contributed by 6 global collaborators. A de-identified subject ID, COVID-19 status, age in years and sex were almost always included in the sample metadata. Where HLA class I and class II types were available, the types were taken from metadata supplied by the sample provider, not from assay-based typing. Overall study outcomes, separate from this receptor: The quantity of clinical and demographic metadata differed by source and by participant and was supplied without curation.

TCRbeta CDR3 regions were amplified from genomic DNA by means of the immunoSEQ Assay, a bias-controlled multiplex PCR. Under the source paper's analysis protocol: The number of nucleated cells in each sample was estimated by amplification of reference gene primers within the assay. Sequence reads were collapsed and filtered to measure the absolute abundance of every unique TCRbeta CDR3 rearrangement. For each sample, productive Simpson clonality was calculated by taking the square root of Simpson's diversity index across productive rearrangements. The table comes from immuneACCESS by way of TCRdb, which keeps in-frame sequences with V and J called. Part of the clones is missing from these tables; in studies checked, under half for an unresolved V gene and the rest for unknown reasons. D and trimming were read from the DNA, whereas the V and J calls and clone size are those reported in that table. The sample data list 100,000 to 150,000 clones, and 65% to 80% of these were observed just once. The ten most abundant clones make up more than 0.65% of the sample.

The CDR3 measures 11 amino acids from cysteine to phenylalanine. Only CDR3 DNA is held: 33 bases, read in frame from base 1. V has 6 bases trimmed and J has 9 bases trimmed; junction bases matching no gene number 7. Based on the germline V gene (reference sequence), the CDR1 and CDR2 sequences are DFQATT and SNEGSKA. The collaborating institutions used their own protocols to collect whole blood in K2EDTA tubes. For TCRbeta analysis, collaborator samples were shipped as frozen whole blood, as isolated PBMCs, or as DNA extracted from either sample type. Source material: peripheral blood. This sequence was found in a human donor with acute or convalescent COVID-19. The donor label of this sample is uncertain. Recombination joined TRBV20-1 with TRBJ1-2; a stretch of 7 junction bases matches TRBD1. The nucleotide sequence is TGCAGTGCCTACCTACAGGGGAGCTACACCTTC. It translates as CSAYLQGSYTF.